This T cell receptor beta chain stems from a study of neoadjuvant anti-PD-1 for oral cavity cancer. Sequencing used immunoSEQ multiplex PCR; TCRdb keeps in-frame clones, though not all of them. Seen here are under 85,000 clones, 84% observed once, and the top ten hold 2.5% to 3.5%. The patients had HPV-negative, locally advanced oral cavity squamous cell carcinoma. With 5 bases removed from V and 2 bases from J, the gap between germline ends came to 5 bases. The CDR3 runs 11 residues. Germline CDR1 reads SGHRS; CDR2 reads YFSETQ. V and J are TRBV5-1 and TRBJ2-7; D ambiguous. This receptor was obtained from a person aged 40 to 85 with oral cavity squamous cell carcinoma. The sequencing used PBMCs, collected before nivolumab (anti-PD-1) treatment. CDR3 in DNA: TGCGCCAGCAGTTCCGCCTACGAGCAGTACTTC. This gives the protein CASSSAYEQYF.